The 31 T cell receptor beta chains below all came from one sample that was sequenced in a study of regulatory T cells in long-lasting Graves disease. Time point defined: persistent/refractory GD, antithyroid drugs over 5 years with positive TRAb. There was RNA extracted from PBMCs, and the TCR library was made from it. CDR3 regions were amplified by Arm-PCR using iRepertoire HTBI primers to build TCR beta libraries. Each CDR3 protein gets one entry after TCRdb re-called the multiplex PCR reads with MiXCR. The table has 500,000 to 700,000 distinct CDR3 sequences, about 30% seen once. Sequences were derived from peripheral blood mononuclear cells (PBMCs), sampled when the disease was refractory, from a patient treated with antithyroid drugs. The source of these receptors is a female donor with Graves disease.

This clonotype was seen ten or more times. The junction departs from the called germline gene at one end, perhaps through a read error. The V and J genes are TRBV19 and TRBJ1-2; TRBD1 matches at 8 bases. CDR1 and CDR2 (germline): LNHDA, SQIVND (reference sequence). The CDR3 loop spans 14 amino acids. This CDR3 is CASSTRTGNYGYTF. In DNA form, the CDR3 reads TGTGCCAGCAGTACCCGGACAGGGAACTATGGCTACACCTTC.

This clonotype was detected ten times or more. This chain uses TRBV12-3 or TRBV12-4 with TRBJ2-2, with 11 bases fitting TRBD2. CDR3 length: 15 residues. V was clipped by 2 bases and J by 6 bases; unmatched bases: 2. The CDR3 here is CASSLRTSGPGELFF. The CDR3 nucleotides are TGTGCCAGCAGTTTACGGACTAGCGGGCCCGGGGAGCTGTTTTTT.

The rearrangement links TRBV28 to TRBJ1-1, with TRBD1 as a possible D gene (6 bases). V lost 2 bases and J 3 bases, leaving 10 bases between the germline ends. CDR1 is MDHEN, CDR2 SYDVKM, per germline. The CDR3 has 14 amino acids. The CDR3 region is CASSLAGVDTEAFF. CDR3 in DNA: TGTGCCAGCAGTTTAGCAGGGGTGGACACTGAAGCTTTCTTT.

This clonotype showed up many times. V usage is TRBV12-5 and J usage is TRBJ2-2; 8 nucleotides line up with TRBD1. The trim removed 0 bases at V and 6 bases at J, leaving 3 bases unmatched. There are 15 residues in the CDR3. Germline CDR1 and CDR2: LGHNT and FRNRAP. The CDR3 is CASGLVSGGSGELFF. The CDR3, as DNA: TGTGCTAGTGGTTTGGTATCAGGGGGCTCCGGGGAGCTGTTTTTT.

V is TRBV24-1 and J is TRBJ2-2; D ambiguous. Germline CDR1 and CDR2: KGHDR and SFDVKD. V was cut by 9 bases and J by 4 bases, with 8 bases left in between. The CDR3 extends over 12 amino acids. The CDR3 loop is CATGSVTGELFF. The CDR3 coding sequence is TGTGCCACCGGGTCGGTCACCGGGGAGCTGTTTTTT.

The chain recombines TRBV20-1 with TRBJ2-5; 12 nucleotides line up with TRBD2. With V trimmed by 5 bases and J by 5 bases, 9 bases remained unmatched. Germline V gives CDR1 DFQATT, CDR2 SNEGSKA (reference sequence). The CDR3 runs 15 residues. In DNA form, the CDR3 reads TGCAGTGCTCCGGGGCGACTAGCGGGAGTGGAGACCCAGTACTTC. Protein: CSAPGRLAGVETQYF.

This clonotype has ten or more counts. The chain couples TRBV2 to TRBJ1-1; D uncertain. Germline CDR1 is SNHLY and CDR2 is FYNNEI. The length of the CDR3 is 12 residues. The ends were cut back, 6 bases at V and 7 bases at J, with 12 bases in the middle. This CDR3 is CASSLVRYEAFF. DNA of the CDR3: TGTGCCAGCAGCTTAGTCCGGTATGAAGCTTTCTTT.

The chain carries TRBV6-1 and TRBJ2-7; a weak D match, TRBD1 (6 bases). Looked up from germline, CDR1 is MNHNS and CDR2 is SASEGT. Trimming took off 0 bases at V and 0 bases at J, with 15 bases between the two ends. The CDR3 extends over 17 amino acids. CDR3 amino acids: CASSEALWQGSSYEQYF. For the CDR3, the DNA is TGTGCCAGCAGTGAAGCGCTGTGGCAGGGGTCCTCCTACGAGCAGTACTTC.

Turning to this clonotype: At one boundary the junction diverges from the germline segment, which might be a read error. The J gene is TRBJ1-1, the V gene TRBV12-3 or TRBV12-4; 7 nucleotides line up with TRBD1. This CDR3 region has 20 residues. CDR3 in amino acids: CAGSLRALLGGQTVNTEAFF. In DNA form, the CDR3 reads TGTGCCGGCAGTCTCAGGGCCCTCCTAGGGGGACAGACCGTGAACACTGAGGCTTTCTTT.

V gene TRBV6-1 combines with J gene TRBJ2-7; possibly TRBD1 or TRBD2 for D (6 bases each). There are 15 residues in the CDR3. Trimming took off 4 bases at V and 2 bases at J, with 15 bases between the two ends. Germline lookup yields CDR1 MNHNS and CDR2 SASEGT. The CDR3 protein is CASSALGGAPYEQYF. CDR3 in DNA: TGTGCCAGCAGTGCCCTGGGGGGCGCTCCCTACGAGCAGTACTTC.

The CDR3 loop is CSVSRQGPYEAFF. The CDR3 DNA is TGCAGCGTGTCCCGACAGGGGCCCTATGAAGCTTTCTTT. The chain carries TRBV29-1 and TRBJ1-1, with 8 bases identical to TRBD1. The CDR3 is 13 amino acids. Losses at the gene ends were 6 bases for V and 7 bases for J; bases not matched to a gene: 10. Per germline, CDR1 SQVTM and CDR2 ANQGSEA. Based on the CDR3 plus reference TRBV29-1 and TRBJ1-1, the full variable domain is SAVISQKPSRDICQRGTSLTIQCQVDSQVTMMFWYRQQPGQSLTLIATANQGSEATYESGFVIDKFPISRPNLTFSTLTVSNMSPEDSSIYLCSVSRQGPYEAFFGQGTRLTVV.

The gene calls are TRBV10-3 and TRBJ1-6; D is possibly TRBD1 (6 bases). CDR1 and CDR2 from the germline V gene are ENHRY and SYGVKD. V lost 0 bases to trimming and J lost 7 bases, with 10 bases between them. This CDR3 has 15 residues. This CDR3 reads CAISESSQGNSPLHF. The CDR3 DNA reads TGTGCCATCAGTGAGTCGTCCCAGGGGAATTCACCCCTCCACTTT.

Details on this clonotype: Relative to the germline gene, one junction end is altered; a read error may explain this. The chain is built from TRBV20-1 and TRBJ1-4; D is unresolved. The CDR3 runs to 15 residues. Germline CDR1 DFQATT, CDR2 SNEGSKA (reference sequence). CDR3 nucleotides: TGCGGTGCTAGAGATCGTAGGAGGGTGGTGGAAAAACTGTTTTTT. Translating it yields CGARDRRRVVEKLFF.

This clonotype was observed a few times. The chain combines TRBV20-1 with TRBJ2-7; either TRBD1 or TRBD2 may supply D (6 bases each). V gave up 2 bases and J gave up 6 bases, with 17 bases separating them. CDR3 size: 14 residues. Germline V CDR1 and CDR2: DFQATT, SNEGSKA (reference sequence). CDR3 protein: CSARYIGGHGEQYF. The CDR3 nucleotides are TGCAGTGCTAGATATATTGGGGGGCACGGCGAGCAGTACTTC.

V is TRBV3-1 and J is TRBJ2-7; 7 bases match TRBD2. Trimming took 8 bases from V and 6 from J; bases not matched to a gene: 10. The CDR3 spans 13 residues. Looked up from germline, CDR1 is LGHDT and CDR2 is YNNKEL (reference sequence). For the CDR3, the DNA is TGTGCCAGCCGCGGGGGTCGTAGTGGCGAGCAGTACTTC. It codes for CASRGGRSGEQYF.

This clonotype was counted only a few times. The CDR3 is CASSLGGSKMETQYF. CDR3 sequence (DNA): TGTGCCAGCAGTTTAGGCGGGAGTAAAATGGAGACCCAGTACTTC. This chain connects TRBV12-3 or TRBV12-4 to TRBJ2-5; 7 bases fit TRBD2. CDR3 length: 15 amino acids. V lost 1 base, J lost 5 bases, and 7 bases stayed unmatched.

J is TRBJ2-2 and V is TRBV29-1, with 8 bases identical to TRBD2. Germline loops: CDR1 SQVTM, CDR2 ANQGSEA. V lost 6 bases, J lost 4 bases, and 7 bases stayed unmatched. The CDR3 runs to 14 residues. The CDR3 spells CSVRREGGTGELFF. In DNA form, the CDR3 reads TGCAGCGTGAGACGGGAGGGGGGCACCGGGGAGCTGTTTTTT.

This sequence joins TRBV6-1 and TRBJ2-7; no clear D gene. The germline V gene encodes CDR1 MNHNS and CDR2 SASEGT. V was clipped by 4 bases and J by 1 base, with 14 bases between them. The CDR3 totals 15 residues. This CDR3 reads CASSGGRTESYEQYF. DNA of the CDR3: TGTGCCAGCAGTGGGGGAAGGACGGAGTCCTACGAGCAGTACTTC.

The V call is TRBV2, the J call TRBJ1-4; 7 bases agree with TRBD1. The CDR3 is made up of 15 amino acids. V gave up 5 bases and J gave up 4 bases; unmatched junction bases: 7. In germline, CDR1 is SNHLY, CDR2 FYNNEI. CDR3 sequence: CASSYNRGSNEKLFF. As DNA, the CDR3 is TGTGCCAGCAGTTATAACAGGGGAAGTAATGAAAAACTGTTTTTT.

This clonotype was observed at least ten times. The rearrangement uses TRBV11-2 and TRBJ2-1, with 11 positions matching TRBD2. From germline, CDR1 is SGHAT and CDR2 FQNNGV. With V trimmed by 6 bases and J by 4 bases, 5 bases remained unmatched. This CDR3 contains 15 residues. The CDR3 nucleotides are TGTGCCAGCAGTTTCGGGACTAGCGGATACAATGAGCAGTTCTTC. This translates into CASSFGTSGYNEQFF. The full variable domain, completed using reference TRBV11-2 and TRBJ2-1, is EAGVAQSPRYKIIEKRQSVAFWCNPISGHATLYWYQQILGQGPKLLIQFQNNGVVDDSQLPKDRFSAERLKGVDSTLKIQPAKLEDSAVYLCASSFGTSGYNEQFFGPGTRLTVL.

The chain recombines TRBV18 with TRBJ2-5, with D perhaps matching TRBD1 or TRBD2 (5 bases each). V was trimmed by 2 bases and J by 2 bases, leaving 12 bases between them. CDR1 and CDR2 from the germline V gene are KGHSH and LQKENI. This CDR3 region has 15 residues. CDR3 in DNA: TGTGCCAGCTCACCAATCACAGGAGGTCAAGAGACCCAGTACTTC. Its protein is CASSPITGGQETQYF.

This clonotype came up many times. This chain uses TRBV28 with TRBJ1-2, with 7 bases aligning to TRBD1. The germline V gene has CDR1 MDHEN and CDR2 SYDVKM. This CDR3 spans 13 amino acids. The V and J ends lost 5 bases and 6 bases, in that order; junction bases with no gene match: 6. The CDR3 here is CASSLGTADGYTF. As DNA, the CDR3 is TGTGCCAGCAGTCTCGGGACAGCCGATGGCTACACCTTC.

This clonotype was seen only a few times. The chain joins TRBV12-3 or TRBV12-4 to TRBJ1-1; D is possibly TRBD1 (6 bases). The CDR3 spans 15 residues. The V end was cut by 3 bases, the J end by 2 bases, with 13 bases between. CDR3 DNA sequence: TGTGCCAGCAGTTTTCTGGGGGGCCGTAACACTGAAGCTTTCTTT. Amino acids: CASSFLGGRNTEAFF.

This clonotype has only a few counts. This chain uses TRBV12-3 or TRBV12-4 with TRBJ2-5, with 10 bases matching TRBD2. The CDR3 consists of 13 residues. V dropped 6 bases and J dropped 4; count of bases not matched to a gene: 2. DNA of the CDR3: TGTGCCAGCAGCTCTAGCGGGGGAGAGACCCAGTACTTC. Encoded protein: CASSSSGGETQYF.

There are many counts of this clonotype. The CDR3 is CASSEVMSRSGYTF. CDR3 DNA: TGTGCCAGCAGTGAGGTCATGAGCCGGTCCGGCTACACCTTC. The V call is TRBV2, the J call TRBJ1-2; D not resolved. The germline gives CDR1 SNHLY, CDR2 FYNNEI. Trimming removed 3 bases at V and 8 bases at J, with 16 bases between. This CDR3 has 14 residues.

At least ten counts were recorded for this clonotype. The chain has TRBV12-3 or TRBV12-4 and TRBJ1-4; D unclear. V lost 3 bases, J lost 5 bases, and 10 bases lay in between. The CDR3 spans 14 residues. In DNA form, the CDR3 reads TGTGCCAGCAGTTTGTATGGGAAAAATGAAAAACTGTTTTTT. Protein sequence: CASSLYGKNEKLFF.

The genes are TRBV2 and TRBJ1-5, with 7 bases identical to TRBD1. Germline loops: CDR1 SNHLY, CDR2 FYNNEI. Unmatched junction bases numbered 15, after V lost 6 bases and J lost 1 base. The CDR3 contains 18 residues. This CDR3 reads CASSVDVTGPASNQPQHF. The CDR3 DNA sequence: TGTGCCAGCAGCGTTGATGTGACAGGGCCGGCGAGCAATCAGCCCCAGCATTTT.

As DNA, the CDR3 is TGTGCCAGTAGTATTATGGACAGCTCCTACGAGCAGTACTTC. Amino acids: CASSIMDSSYEQYF. V and J are TRBV19 and TRBJ2-7; weak D call: TRBD1 (6 bases). Germline-derived CDR1 and CDR2 are LNHDA and SQIVND (reference sequence). Trimming cost V 3 bases and J 0 bases, with 9 bases left between them. This CDR3 comprises 14 residues.

The table lists this clonotype with many counts. V is TRBV28 and J is TRBJ1-1, with D unclear. The V and J ends lost 3 bases and 1 base respectively, with 9 bases between them. CDR3 length equals 14 residues. Per germline, CDR1 MDHEN and CDR2 SYDVKM. The chain's CDR3 is CASSFTVSNTEAFF. The DNA of the CDR3 is TGTGCCAGCAGTTTCACAGTTTCGAACACTGAAGCTTTCTTT.

This clonotype was counted many times. The genes are TRBV11-2 and TRBJ2-2, with D tentatively TRBD1 (6 bases). There are 16 residues in the CDR3. CDR1 is SGHAT, CDR2 FQNNGV, per germline. V was cut by 5 bases and J by 2 bases, with 15 bases left in between. CDR3 DNA: TGTGCCAGCAGCCGCCTTACAGGGTTCAACACCGGGGAGCTGTTTTTT. This gives the protein CASSRLTGFNTGELFF. The entire variable domain, with the rest obtained from reference TRBV11-2 and TRBJ2-2, is as follows: EAGVAQSPRYKIIEKRQSVAFWCNPISGHATLYWYQQILGQGPKLLIQFQNNGVVDDSQLPKDRFSAERLKGVDSTLKIQPAKLEDSAVYLCASSRLTGFNTGELFFGEGSRLTVL.

This clonotype was detected only a few times. The V gene is TRBV6-2 or TRBV6-3, the J gene TRBJ2-7; D perhaps matches TRBD2 (6 bases). V was cut by 0 bases and J by 7 bases, with 13 bases left in between. This CDR3 spans 14 amino acids. Germline CDR1 reads MNHEY; CDR2 reads SVGEGT. The CDR3 region has the DNA TGTGCCAGCAGTTACTCGGGGGGACTTGTGGAGCAGTACTTC. This gives the protein CASSYSGGLVEQYF.